This T cell receptor (beta chain) was recovered during a study of identifying expanded T cells in peripheral blood. Broader study findings: Technical replicates showed roughly 1.2 changed clones; two weeks approximately 15; four weeks 19.

The CDR3 has 16 amino acids. Germline-derived CDR1 and CDR2 are SGHRS and YFSETQ. After removal of 2 bases from V and 9 bases from J, the junction contained 13 bases not matched to a gene. Data came from immunoSEQ multiplex PCR; TCRdb stores just in-frame clones and leaves some out. This table has about 120,000 clones, roughly 84% appearing once. On this clone itself: Antigen unknown.

Sample: blood. The chain carries TRBV5-1 and TRBJ2-1; 8 bases align to TRBD2. The sequence came from a person aged 18 to 75 in good health. CDR3 region: CASSLYPGLGGSEQFF. The CDR3 bases are TGCGCCAGCAGCTTATATCCGGGACTAGGTGGCAGTGAGCAGTTCTTC.